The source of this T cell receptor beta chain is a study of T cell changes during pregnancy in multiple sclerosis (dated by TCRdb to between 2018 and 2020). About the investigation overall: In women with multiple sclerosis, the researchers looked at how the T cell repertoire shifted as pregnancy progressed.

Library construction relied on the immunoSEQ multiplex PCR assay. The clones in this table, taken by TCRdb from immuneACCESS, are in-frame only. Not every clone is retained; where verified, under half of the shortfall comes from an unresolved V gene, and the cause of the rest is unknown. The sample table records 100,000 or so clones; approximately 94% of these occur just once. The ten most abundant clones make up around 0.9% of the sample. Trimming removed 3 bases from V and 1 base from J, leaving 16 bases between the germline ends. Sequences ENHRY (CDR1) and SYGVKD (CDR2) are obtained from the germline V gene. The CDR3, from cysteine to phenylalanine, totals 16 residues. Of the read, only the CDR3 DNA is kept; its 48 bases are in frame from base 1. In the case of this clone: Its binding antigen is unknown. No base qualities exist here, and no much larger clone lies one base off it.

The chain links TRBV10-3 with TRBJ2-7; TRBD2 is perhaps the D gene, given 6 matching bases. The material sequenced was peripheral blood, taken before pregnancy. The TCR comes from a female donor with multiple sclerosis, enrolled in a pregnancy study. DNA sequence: TGTGCCATCAGTGACCCTACTAGCCGACGGTCCTACGAGCAGTACTTC. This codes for CAISDPTSRRSYEQYF.